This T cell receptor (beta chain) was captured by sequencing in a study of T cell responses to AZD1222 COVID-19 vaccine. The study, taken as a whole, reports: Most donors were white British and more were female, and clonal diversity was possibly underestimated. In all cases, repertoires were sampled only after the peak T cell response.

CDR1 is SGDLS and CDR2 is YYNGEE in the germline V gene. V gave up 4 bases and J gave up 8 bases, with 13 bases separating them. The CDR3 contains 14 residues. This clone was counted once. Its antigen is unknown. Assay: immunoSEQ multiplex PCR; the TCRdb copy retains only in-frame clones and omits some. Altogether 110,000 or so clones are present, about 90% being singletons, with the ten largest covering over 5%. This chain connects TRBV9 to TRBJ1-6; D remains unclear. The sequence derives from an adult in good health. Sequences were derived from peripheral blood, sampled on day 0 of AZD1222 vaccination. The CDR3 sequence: CASSIGVDYSPLHF. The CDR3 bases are TGTGCCAGCAGCATCGGGGTTGACTATTCACCCCTCCACTTT.